The 5 T cell receptor beta chains in this list originate from one sample, sequenced in a study of blood T cell repertoires in COVID-19. TCRdb's copy holds only in-frame clones and misses some; the assay was immunoSEQ multiplex PCR. The data contain around 67,000 clones, approximately 86% of them singletons. The sample comprised peripheral blood. All receptors derive from a woman older than 75 with active or convalescent COVID-19.

This clone has just one count. The V and J genes are TRBV13 and TRBJ1-2, with D perhaps TRBD1 (6 bases). The CDR3 runs to 15 residues. V was trimmed by 5 bases and J by 5 bases, leaving 18 bases between them. Germline V gene lookup returns CDR1 PRHDT and CDR2 FYEKMQ (reference sequence). The CDR3 reads CASSTRDTRGYGYTF. DNA of the CDR3: TGTGCCAGCAGCACCCGGGACACCCGTGGTTATGGCTACACCTTC.

The V and J genes are TRBV5-1 and TRBJ1-1; D gene uncertain. The germline V gene has CDR1 SGHRS and CDR2 YFSETQ. The CDR3 spans 14 residues. The V end lost 1 base, the J end lost 4 bases, and 11 bases lay between the germline ends. The CDR3 region is CASSLIESSTEAFF. The CDR3 coding sequence is TGCGCCAGCAGCTTGATAGAGTCAAGCACTGAAGCTTTCTTT.

The chain is built from TRBV7-2 and TRBJ2-5; the D gene is possibly TRBD1 (6 bases). Trimming cost V 5 bases and J 4 bases, with 14 bases left between them. Looked up from germline, CDR1 is SGHTA and CDR2 is FQGNSA. The CDR3 loop spans 14 amino acids. The DNA of the CDR3 is TGTGCCAGCAGCCCTGAATGGGGGCGAGAGACCCAGTACTTC. The encoded protein is CASSPEWGRETQYF. Full variable domain (remainder filled in from reference TRBV7-2 and TRBJ2-5): GAGVSQSPSNKVTEKGKDVELRCDPISGHTALYWYRQSLGQGLEFLIYFQGNSAPDKSGLPSDRFSAERTGGSVSTLTIQRTQQEDSAVYLCASSPEWGRETQYFGPGTRLLVL.

This clone has more than one count but fewer than ten. The rearrangement uses TRBV5-1 and TRBJ2-1, with 7 bases fitting TRBD1. V shed 0 bases, J shed 6 bases, and the junction held 3 bases outside the gene matches. The CDR3 runs to 14 residues. The germline gives CDR1 SGHRS, CDR2 YFSETQ. Written as DNA, the CDR3 is TGCGCCAGCAGCTTGGGTGGGACAGTCAATGAGCAGTTCTTC. Amino acids: CASSLGGTVNEQFF.

The genes are TRBV11-3 and TRBJ1-1; D is unresolved. The CDR3 has 14 amino acids. V was clipped by 4 bases and J by 1 base, with 10 bases between them. Germline CDR1 SGHNT, CDR2 YENEEA. The CDR3 protein is CASSSGRSNTEAFF. In nucleotides, the CDR3 is TGTGCCAGCAGCTCCGGTCGATCGAACACTGAAGCTTTCTTT.